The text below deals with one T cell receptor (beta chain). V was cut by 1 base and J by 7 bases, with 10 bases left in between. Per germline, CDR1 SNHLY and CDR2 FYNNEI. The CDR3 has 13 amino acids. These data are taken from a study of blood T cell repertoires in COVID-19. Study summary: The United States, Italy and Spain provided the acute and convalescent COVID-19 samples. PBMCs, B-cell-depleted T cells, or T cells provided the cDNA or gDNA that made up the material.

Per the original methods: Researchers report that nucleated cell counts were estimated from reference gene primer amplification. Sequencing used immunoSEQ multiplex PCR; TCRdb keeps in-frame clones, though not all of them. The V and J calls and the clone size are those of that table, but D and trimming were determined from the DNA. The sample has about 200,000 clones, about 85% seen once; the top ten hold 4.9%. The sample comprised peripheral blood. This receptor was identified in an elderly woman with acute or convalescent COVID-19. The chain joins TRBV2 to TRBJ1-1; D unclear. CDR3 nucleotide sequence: TGTGCCAGCAGTGAAGAACAGCTCAATGAAGCTTTCTTT. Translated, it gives CASSEEQLNEAFF.